This TCR beta chain came from a study of blood T cell repertoires in COVID-19. Study-wide background: In each case, the material was cDNA or gDNA derived from T cells, B-cell-depleted T cells, or PBMCs.

Germline loops: CDR1 ENHRY, CDR2 SYGVKD. This CDR3 is built from 14 residues. V trimming: 4 bases; J trimming: 4 bases; junction bases outside the gene matches: 4. Method: immunoSEQ multiplex PCR; TCRdb's copy keeps in-frame clones and lacks some. The table lists about 230,000 clones, roughly 80% of them singletons, with about 2.5% in the top ten. The V gene is TRBV10-3, the J gene TRBJ2-7; TRBD1 aligns across 10 bases. This receptor was obtained from a woman in her 70s with active or convalescent COVID-19. The sample taken for sequencing was peripheral blood. CDR3 in amino acids: CAISVGQGPYEQYF. CDR3 bases: TGTGCCATCAGTGTGGGACAGGGGCCTTACGAGCAGTACTTC.